This T cell receptor beta chain was retrieved from a study of T cells in Graves' hyperthyroidism and ophthalmopathy. This clonotype came up many times. CDR1 SGHTA and CDR2 FQGNSA come from the germline V gene. The CDR3 contains 15 residues. V was trimmed by 1 base and J by 4 bases, leaving 11 bases between them. The CDR3 regions of TCR beta were amplified from RNA transcripts. Carried out on the TCR CDR3, a first-round RT-PCR used the HTBI primer set. One entry per CDR3 protein results from TCRdb running MiXCR on the multiplex PCR reads. The sample lists hundreds of thousands of distinct CDR3 sequences; about a fifth were seen once.

Source material: blood. This sequence joins TRBV7-2 and TRBJ2-1, with D uncertain. The sequence was collected from a man younger than 40 with Graves' ophthalmopathy. The CDR3 here is CASSLGVGPYNEQFF. As DNA, the CDR3 is TGTGCCAGCAGCTTAGGAGTAGGACCATACAATGAGCAGTTCTTC.